This T cell receptor beta chain was identified in a study of control samples from healthy donors and cancer patients. Germline V gene sequence: CDR1 SGHNT, CDR2 YENEEA. This CDR3 has 16 residues. Between the trimmed V and J ends, which lost 5 bases and 3 bases, there was a span of 19 bases. Using immunoSEQ multiplex PCR, the repertoire was profiled, and TCRdb retains in-frame clones only, with some absent. The table shows hundreds of thousands of clones, with around nine tenths occurring only once. The J gene is TRBJ1-1, the V gene TRBV11-3, with D possibly TRBD1 on 5 matching bases. This receptor was identified in a man aged 35 to 55 with head and neck cancer. The sample comprised PBMCs. Here the CDR3 reads CASSPSGGGRYTEAFF. As DNA, the CDR3 is TGTGCCAGCAGCCCCTCCGGGGGAGGCAGGTACACTGAAGCTTTCTTT.